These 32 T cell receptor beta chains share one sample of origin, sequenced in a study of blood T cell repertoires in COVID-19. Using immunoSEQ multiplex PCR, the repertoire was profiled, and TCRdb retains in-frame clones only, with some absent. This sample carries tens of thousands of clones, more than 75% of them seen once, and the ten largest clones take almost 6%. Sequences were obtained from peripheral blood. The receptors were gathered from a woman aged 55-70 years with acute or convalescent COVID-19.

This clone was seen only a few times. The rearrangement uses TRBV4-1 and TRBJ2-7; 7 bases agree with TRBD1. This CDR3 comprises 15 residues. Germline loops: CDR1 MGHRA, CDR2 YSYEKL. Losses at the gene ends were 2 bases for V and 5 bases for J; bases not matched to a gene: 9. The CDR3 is CASSQLDREAHEQYF. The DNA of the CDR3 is TGCGCCAGCAGCCAACTCGACAGGGAAGCCCACGAGCAGTACTTC.

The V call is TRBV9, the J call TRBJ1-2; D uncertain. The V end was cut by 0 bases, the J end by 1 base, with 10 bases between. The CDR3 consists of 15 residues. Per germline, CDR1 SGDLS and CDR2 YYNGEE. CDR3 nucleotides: TGTGCCAGCAGCGTAGGGGCCTTTCTTAACTATGGCTACACCTTC. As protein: CASSVGAFLNYGYTF.

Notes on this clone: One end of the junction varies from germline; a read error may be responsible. The chain's CDR3 is CASNYGTGADTEAFF. The CDR3 DNA follows: TGTGCCAGCAATTACGGGACAGGGGCGGACACTGAAGCTTTCTTT. The V gene is TRBV6-5, the J gene TRBJ1-1, with 10 bases identical to TRBD1. The germline CDR1 and CDR2 sequences are MNHEY and SVGAGI. The CDR3 sequence is 15 residues long.

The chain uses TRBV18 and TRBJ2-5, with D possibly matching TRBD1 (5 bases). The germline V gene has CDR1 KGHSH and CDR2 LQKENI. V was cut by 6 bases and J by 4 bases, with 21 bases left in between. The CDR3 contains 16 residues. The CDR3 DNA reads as TGTGCCAGCTCCGCCCGGGCAGGGTCGCTTGGAGAGACCCAGTACTTC. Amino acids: CASSARAGSLGETQYF.

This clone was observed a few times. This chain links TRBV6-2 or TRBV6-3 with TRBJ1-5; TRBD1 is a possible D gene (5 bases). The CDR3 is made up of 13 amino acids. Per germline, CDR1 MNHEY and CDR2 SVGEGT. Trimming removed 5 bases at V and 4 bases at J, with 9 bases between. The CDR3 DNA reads TGTGCCAGCAGTCCCGACAGTAATCAGCCCCAGCATTTT. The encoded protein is CASSPDSNQPQHF.

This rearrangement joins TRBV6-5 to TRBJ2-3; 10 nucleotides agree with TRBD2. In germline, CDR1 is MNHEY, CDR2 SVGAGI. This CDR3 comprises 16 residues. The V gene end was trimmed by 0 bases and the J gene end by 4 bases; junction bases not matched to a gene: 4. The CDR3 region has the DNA TGTGCCAGCAGTTACTCTCCAGCGGGGGGGTCAGATACGCAGTATTTT. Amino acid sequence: CASSYSPAGGSDTQYF.

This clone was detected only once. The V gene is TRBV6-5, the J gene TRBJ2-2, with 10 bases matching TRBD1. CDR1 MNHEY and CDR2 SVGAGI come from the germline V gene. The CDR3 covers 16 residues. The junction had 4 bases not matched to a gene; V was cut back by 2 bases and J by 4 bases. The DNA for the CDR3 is TGTGCCAGCAGTTACGGGGACAGGGGATTCACCGGGGAGCTGTTTTTT. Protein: CASSYGDRGFTGELFF.

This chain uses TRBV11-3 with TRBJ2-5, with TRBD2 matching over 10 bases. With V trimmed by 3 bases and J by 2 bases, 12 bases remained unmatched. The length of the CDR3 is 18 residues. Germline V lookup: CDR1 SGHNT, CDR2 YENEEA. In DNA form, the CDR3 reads TGTGCCAGCAGCTTGGGGACCCTAGCGGGAGCCAGACAAGAGACCCAGTACTTC. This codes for CASSLGTLAGARQETQYF.

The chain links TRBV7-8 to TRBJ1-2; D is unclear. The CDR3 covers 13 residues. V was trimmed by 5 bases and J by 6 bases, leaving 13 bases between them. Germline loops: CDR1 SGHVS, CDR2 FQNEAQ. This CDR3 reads CASSPSGLDGYTF. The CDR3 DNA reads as TGTGCCAGCAGCCCATCCGGTTTGGATGGCTACACCTTC.

CDR3 in DNA: TGTGCCATCAGTGAGCGGACTAGCGTCGGCACAGATACGCAGTATTTT. Protein sequence: CAISERTSVGTDTQYF. The rearrangement uses TRBV10-3 and TRBJ2-3; TRBD2 agrees at 9 bases. After removal of 2 bases from V and 1 base from J, the junction contained 4 bases not matched to a gene. CDR1 and CDR2 (germline): ENHRY, SYGVKD. The CDR3 has 16 residues.

CDR3 amino acids: CASSPRGGNTEAFF. DNA for the CDR3: TGTGCCAGCAGCCCTAGGGGGGGGAACACTGAAGCTTTCTTT. This rearrangement joins TRBV9 to TRBJ1-1; a weak D match, TRBD1 (6 bases). Trimming took 4 bases from V and 1 from J, leaving 11 bases between them. This CDR3 spans 14 amino acids. Germline-derived CDR1 and CDR2 are SGDLS and YYNGEE.

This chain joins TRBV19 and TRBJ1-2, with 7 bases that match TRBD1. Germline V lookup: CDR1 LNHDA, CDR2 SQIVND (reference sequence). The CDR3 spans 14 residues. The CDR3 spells CVSRDSAANYGYTF. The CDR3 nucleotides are TGTGTATCCCGGGACAGCGCCGCTAACTATGGCTACACCTTC. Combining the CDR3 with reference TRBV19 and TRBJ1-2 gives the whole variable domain DGGITQSPKYLFRKEGQNVTLSCEQNLNHDAMYWYRQDPGQGLRLIYYSQIVNDFQKGDIAEGYSVSREKKESFPLTVTSAQKNPTAFYLCVSRDSAANYGYTFGSGTRLTVV.

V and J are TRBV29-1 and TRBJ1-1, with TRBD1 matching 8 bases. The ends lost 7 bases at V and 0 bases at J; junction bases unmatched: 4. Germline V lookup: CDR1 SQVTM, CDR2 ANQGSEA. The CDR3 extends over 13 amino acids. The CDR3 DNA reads TGCAGCGCCTTGACAGGGGTGAACACTGAAGCTTTCTTT. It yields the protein CSALTGVNTEAFF.

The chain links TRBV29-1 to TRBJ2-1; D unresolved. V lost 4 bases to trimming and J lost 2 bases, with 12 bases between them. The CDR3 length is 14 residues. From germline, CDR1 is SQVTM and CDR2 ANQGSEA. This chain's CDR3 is CSVVRSLTYNEQFF. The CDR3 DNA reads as TGCAGCGTTGTACGCAGTTTAACCTACAATGAGCAGTTCTTC.

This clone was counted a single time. The CDR3 DNA reads as TGCAGCGTTGGCCGGACCGGGGGGAGTTATGAGCAGTTCTTC. Translation gives CSVGRTGGSYEQFF. The chain recombines TRBV29-1 with TRBJ2-1, with 7 bases lining up with TRBD2. The ends lost 4 bases at V and 8 bases at J; junction bases unmatched: 11. The CDR3 is 14 residues long. CDR1 and CDR2 (germline): SQVTM, ANQGSEA.

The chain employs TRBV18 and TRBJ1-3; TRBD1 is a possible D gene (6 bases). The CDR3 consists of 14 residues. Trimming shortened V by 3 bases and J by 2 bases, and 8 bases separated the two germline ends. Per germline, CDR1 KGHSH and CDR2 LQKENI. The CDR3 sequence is CASSPQGPGNTIYF. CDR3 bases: TGTGCCAGCTCACCGCAGGGGCCTGGAAACACCATATATTTT.

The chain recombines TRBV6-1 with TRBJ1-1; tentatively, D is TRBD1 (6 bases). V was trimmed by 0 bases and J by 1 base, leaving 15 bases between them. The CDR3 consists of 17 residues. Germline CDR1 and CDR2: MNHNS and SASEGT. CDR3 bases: TGTGCCAGCAGTGAAGCGCCTCTTAGGGGGTGGAACACTGAAGCTTTCTTT. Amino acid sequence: CASSEAPLRGWNTEAFF.

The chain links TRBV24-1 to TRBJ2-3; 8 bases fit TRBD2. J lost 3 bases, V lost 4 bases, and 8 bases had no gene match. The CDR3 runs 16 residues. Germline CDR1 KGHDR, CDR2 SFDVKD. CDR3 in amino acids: CATSDTSGGETDTQYF. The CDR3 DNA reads TGTGCCACCAGTGACACCAGCGGGGGCGAGACAGATACGCAGTATTTT.

CDR3 sequence (DNA): TGTGCCAGCAGTACGGGACTCAACGTAGATACGCAGTATTTT. Amino acid sequence: CASSTGLNVDTQYF. The genes are TRBV2 and TRBJ2-3; the D gene is possibly TRBD2 (6 bases). Germline V gene lookup returns CDR1 SNHLY and CDR2 FYNNEI. Trimming removed 5 bases from V and 5 bases from J, with 14 bases in between. CDR3 length: 14 amino acids.

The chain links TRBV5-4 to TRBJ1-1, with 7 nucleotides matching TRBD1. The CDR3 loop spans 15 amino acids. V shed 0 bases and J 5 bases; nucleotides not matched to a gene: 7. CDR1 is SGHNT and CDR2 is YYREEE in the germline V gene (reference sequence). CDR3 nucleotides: TGTGCCAGCAGCTTGGATAGGGGGCTAGGGACTGAAGCTTTCTTT. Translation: CASSLDRGLGTEAFF.

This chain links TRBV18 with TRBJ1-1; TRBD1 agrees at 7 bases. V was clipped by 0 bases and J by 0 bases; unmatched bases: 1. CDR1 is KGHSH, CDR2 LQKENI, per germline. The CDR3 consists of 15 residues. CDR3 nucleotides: TGTGCCAGCTCACCACCAACAGGGGTGAACACTGAAGCTTTCTTT. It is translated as CASSPPTGVNTEAFF.

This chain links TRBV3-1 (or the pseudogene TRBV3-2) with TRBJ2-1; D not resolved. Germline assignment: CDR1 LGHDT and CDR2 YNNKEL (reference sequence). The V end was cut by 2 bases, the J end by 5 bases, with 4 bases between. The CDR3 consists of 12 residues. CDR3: CASSQYNNEQFF. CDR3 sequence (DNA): TGTGCCAGCAGCCAATATAACAATGAGCAGTTCTTC.

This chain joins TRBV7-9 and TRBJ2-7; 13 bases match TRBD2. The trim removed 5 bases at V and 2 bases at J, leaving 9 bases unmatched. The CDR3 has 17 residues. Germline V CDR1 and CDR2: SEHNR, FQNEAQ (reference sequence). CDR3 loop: CASSQGRLAGGPYEQYF. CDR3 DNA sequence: TGTGCCAGCAGCCAGGGGCGACTAGCGGGAGGCCCCTACGAGCAGTACTTC.

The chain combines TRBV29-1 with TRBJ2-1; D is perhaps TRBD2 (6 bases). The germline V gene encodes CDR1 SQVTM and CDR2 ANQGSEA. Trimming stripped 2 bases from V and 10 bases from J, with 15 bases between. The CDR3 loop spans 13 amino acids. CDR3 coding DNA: TGCAGCGTTGAAAGGGGAGGAATGGGCGAGCAGTTCTTC. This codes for CSVERGGMGEQFF.

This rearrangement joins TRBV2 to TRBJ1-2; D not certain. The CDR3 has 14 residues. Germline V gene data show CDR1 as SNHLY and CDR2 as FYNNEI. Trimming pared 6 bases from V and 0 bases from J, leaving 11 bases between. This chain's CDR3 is CASRQTAANYGYTF. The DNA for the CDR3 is TGTGCCAGCAGGCAAACGGCGGCTAACTATGGCTACACCTTC.

The CDR3 reads CASSPGTGGNSPLHF. In DNA form, the CDR3 reads TGTGCCAGTAGTCCCGGGACAGGGGGCAATTCACCCCTCCACTTT. The V gene is TRBV19, the J gene TRBJ1-6, with 12 positions matching TRBD1. The CDR3 is 15 residues long. Trimming removed 5 bases from V and 7 bases from J; junction bases left unmatched: 3. Germline-derived CDR1 and CDR2 are LNHDA and SQIVND (reference sequence).

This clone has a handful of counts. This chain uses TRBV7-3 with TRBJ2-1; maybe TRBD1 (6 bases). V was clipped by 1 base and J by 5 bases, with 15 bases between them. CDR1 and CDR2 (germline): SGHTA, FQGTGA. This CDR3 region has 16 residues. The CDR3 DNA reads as TGTGCCAGCAGCTTAAGGCGCAGGGGCTTGGACAATGAGCAGTTCTTC. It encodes CASSLRRRGLDNEQFF.

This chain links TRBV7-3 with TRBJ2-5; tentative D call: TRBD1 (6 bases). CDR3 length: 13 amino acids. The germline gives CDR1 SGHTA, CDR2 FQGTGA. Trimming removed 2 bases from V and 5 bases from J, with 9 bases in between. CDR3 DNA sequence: TGTGCCAGCAGCTTAGGGGGCTCGGAGACCCAGTACTTC. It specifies CASSLGGSETQYF. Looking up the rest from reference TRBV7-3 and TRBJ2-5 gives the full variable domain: GAGVSQTPSNKVTEKGKYVELRCDPISGHTALYWYRQSLGQGPEFLIYFQGTGAADDSGLPNDRFFAVRPEGSVSTLKIQRTERGDSAVYLCASSLGGSETQYFGPGTRLLVL.

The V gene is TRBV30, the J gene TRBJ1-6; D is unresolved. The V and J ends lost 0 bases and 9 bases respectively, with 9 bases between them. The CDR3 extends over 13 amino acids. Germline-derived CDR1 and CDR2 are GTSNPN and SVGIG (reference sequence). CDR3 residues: CAWSVNQVSPLHF. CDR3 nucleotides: TGTGCCTGGAGTGTAAATCAGGTTTCACCCCTCCACTTT.

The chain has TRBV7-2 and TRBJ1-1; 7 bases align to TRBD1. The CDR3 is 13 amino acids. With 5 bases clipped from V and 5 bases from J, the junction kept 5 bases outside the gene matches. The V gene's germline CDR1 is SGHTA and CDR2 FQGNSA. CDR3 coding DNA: TGTGCCAGCAGCCAGGGGGGAGGAACTGAAGCTTTCTTT. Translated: CASSQGGGTEAFF.

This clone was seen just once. The CDR3 DNA reads as TGTGCCAGCAGGATTACAGATATGAACACTGAAGCTTTCTTT. Its protein product is CASRITDMNTEAFF. This sequence joins TRBV6-5 and TRBJ1-1; no reliable D call. The ends were cut back, 6 bases at V and 0 bases at J, with 11 bases in the middle. Germline V gene data show CDR1 as MNHEY and CDR2 as SVGAGI. The CDR3 is 14 residues long.

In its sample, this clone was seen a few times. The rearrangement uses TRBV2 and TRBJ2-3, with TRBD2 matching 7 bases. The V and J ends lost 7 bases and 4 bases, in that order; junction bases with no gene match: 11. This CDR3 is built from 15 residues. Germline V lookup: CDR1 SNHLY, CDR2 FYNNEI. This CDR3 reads CASTRLAGVSDTQYF. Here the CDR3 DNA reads TGTGCCAGCACTCGACTAGCCGGAGTATCAGATACGCAGTATTTT.